The rows below give T cell receptor beta chains drawn from one sample of a study of blood T cell repertoires in COVID-19. Repertoires were generated with immunoSEQ multiplex PCR, while TCRdb's copy carries only in-frame clones and drops some. In the table there are about 170,000 clones, around 80% of which are singletons. Sequencing used peripheral blood. The receptor source for this set is a woman aged 70-85 years with COVID-19, enrolled during active disease. Both conserved end residues are part of each CDR3. The D gene is left open where the match is weak. A clone size is listed for some rows: how often the clone was seen (once, few, many), or a class if it is expanded.

j_call v_call d_call clone_size cdr3_aa cdr3_nt
TRBJ1-3 TRBV3-1/TRBV3-2 NA NA CASSQEAGRVRNTIYF TGTGCCAGCAGCCAAGAGGCGGGGAGAGTCCGAAACACCATATATTTT
TRBJ2-3 TRBV27 NA NA CASSLRGVDTQYF TGTGCCAGCAGTTTGCGGGGAGTAGATACGCAGTATTTT
TRBJ1-2 TRBV6-5 NA NA CASEGTPGANYGYTF TGTGCCAGCGAGGGCACTCCTGGGGCTAACTATGGCTACACCTTC
TRBJ2-6 TRBV6-1 NA NA CASSEFWGETASGANVLTF TGTGCCAGCAGTGAATTCTGGGGAGAAACTGCCTCTGGGGCCAACGTCCTGACTTTC
TRBJ1-2 TRBV20-1 TRBD1 NA CSAGTGHGYTF TGCAGTGCTGGGACAGGGCATGGCTACACCTTC
TRBJ2-2 TRBV10-1 NA NA CASRRGFTGELFF TGCGCCAGCAGACGGGGGTTCACCGGGGAGCTGTTTTTT
TRBJ1-2 TRBV28 NA NA CASSSRPGDGGYTF TGTGCCAGCAGTTCACGGCCAGGGGACGGGGGCTACACCTTC
TRBJ2-3 TRBV6-2/TRBV6-3 NA NA CASSLLGYTQYF TGTGCCAGCAGTCTACTAGGCTATACGCAGTATTTT
TRBJ2-1 TRBV11-3 TRBD1 NA CASSLGGTGHNEQFF TGTGCCAGCAGCTTAGGCGGGACAGGGCACAATGAGCAGTTCTTC
TRBJ2-1 TRBV11-1 NA NA CASSPFRRGSYNEQFF TGTGCCAGCAGCCCATTCCGCCGGGGCTCCTACAATGAGCAGTTCTTC
TRBJ1-1 TRBV6-5 NA NA CASRTLPGTEAFF TGTGCCAGCAGGACCCTGCCGGGCACTGAAGCTTTCTTT
TRBJ1-5 TRBV28 NA once CASSLPGDTLAHF TGTGCCAGCAGTTTACCTGGGGACACCCTCGCGCATTTT
TRBJ2-6 TRBV5-6 NA NA CASSLLGTGANVLTF TGTGCCAGCAGCTTGTTGGGCACTGGGGCCAACGTCCTGACTTTC
TRBJ2-2 TRBV6-5 NA NA CASTKLRTAGELFF TGTGCCAGCACCAAGCTACGTACGGCCGGGGAGCTGTTTTTT
TRBJ2-2 TRBV4-2 NA NA CASRPEGLAASGELFF TGTGCCAGCAGGCCTGAGGGACTCGCTGCCTCCGGGGAGCTGTTTTTT
TRBJ2-1 TRBV5-1 TRBD2 NA CASRGVTSGRSSYNEQFF TGCGCCAGCAGAGGAGTTACTAGCGGGAGGAGCTCCTACAATGAGCAGTTCTTC
TRBJ2-1 TRBV2 TRBD2 NA CASSGTSGPGNEQFF TGTGCCAGCAGTGGGACTAGCGGGCCGGGGAATGAGCAGTTCTTC
TRBJ2-3 TRBV6-5 NA NA CASRPTRGTQYF TGTGCCAGCAGGCCTACCCGCGGTACGCAGTATTTT
TRBJ1-6 TRBV14 NA NA CASSEQGSSYNSPLHF TGTGCCAGCAGCGAGCAGGGAAGCTCCTATAATTCACCCCTCCACTTT
TRBJ1-2 TRBV3-1/TRBV3-2 NA NA CASSQDEPGSYGYTF TGTGCCAGCAGCCAAGATGAACCGGGAAGTTATGGCTACACCTTC
TRBJ2-2 TRBV19 TRBD2 NA CASSIERGAYTGELFF TGTGCCAGTAGTATCGAGCGGGGGGCCTACACCGGGGAGCTGTTTTTT
TRBJ2-7 TRBV28 TRBD2 NA CASRRLAGEMGEQYF TGTGCCAGCAGAAGACTAGCGGGCGAGATGGGGGAGCAGTACTTC
TRBJ2-2 TRBV7-8 NA NA CASSFPLLGANTGELFF TGTGCCAGCAGCTTCCCCCTACTAGGTGCGAACACCGGGGAGCTGTTTTTT
TRBJ2-5 TRBV28 TRBD2 NA CASSLSAGEAETQYF TGTGCCAGCAGTTTATCAGCGGGAGAGGCAGAGACCCAGTACTTC
TRBJ2-5 TRBV12-5 TRBD1 NA CASGLRHRGQETQYF TGTGCTAGTGGTTTGCGTCACAGGGGCCAAGAGACCCAGTACTTC
TRBJ1-2 TRBV10-3 TRBD1 NA CAISVGGTGTYTF TGTGCCATCAGTGTTGGAGGGACAGGGACCTACACCTTC
TRBJ1-2 TRBV3-1/TRBV3-2 NA NA CASSQDQGEYGYTF TGTGCCAGCAGCCAAGATCAGGGTGAATATGGCTACACCTTC